The 9 T cell receptor beta chains in this list originate from one sample, sequenced in a study of control samples from healthy donors and cancer patients. TCRdb keeps only in-frame clones here, not all; method: immunoSEQ multiplex PCR. The data hold under 95,000 clones, with 84% observed a single time. Sequenced: blood. Receptors originate from a man aged 50 to 60 in good health.

The chain recombines TRBV6-4 with TRBJ2-1; tentative D call: TRBD1 (5 bases). Looked up from germline, CDR1 is MRHNA and CDR2 is SNTAGT. Trimming stripped 2 bases from V and 7 bases from J, with 15 bases between. CDR3 size: 15 residues. CDR3 protein: CASSDVRQPGNEQFF. Written as DNA, the CDR3 is TGTGCCAGCAGTGACGTCAGACAACCAGGGAATGAGCAGTTCTTC.

The J gene is TRBJ1-4, the V gene TRBV6-5, with D perhaps matching TRBD1 (6 bases). V lost 6 bases, J lost 8 bases, and 7 bases lay in between. This CDR3 has 11 amino acids. Germline V CDR1 and CDR2: MNHEY, SVGAGI. CDR3 amino acids: CASRGQEKLFF. The CDR3 DNA follows: TGTGCCAGCAGGGGACAAGAAAAACTGTTTTTT.

The chain is built from TRBV19 and TRBJ1-1; 8 bases agree with TRBD1. The CDR3 is made up of 14 amino acids. Trimming removed 7 bases from V and 2 bases from J; junction bases left unmatched: 6. Germline V gene sequence: CDR1 LNHDA, CDR2 SQIVND (reference sequence). CDR3 sequence (DNA): TGTGCCAGTAATCAGGGGGCTGTAAACACTGAAGCTTTCTTT. This codes for CASNQGAVNTEAFF.

This rearrangement joins TRBV24-1 to TRBJ2-2; D is unresolved. The CDR3 runs 14 residues. Trimming stripped 5 bases from V and 1 base from J, with 7 bases between. Germline V gene data show CDR1 as KGHDR and CDR2 as SFDVKD. DNA of the CDR3: TGTGCCACCAGTGTTCCGGAGAACACCGGGGAGCTGTTTTTT. This sequence encodes CATSVPENTGELFF.

This clone was seen only once. V is TRBV19 and J is TRBJ2-7; 9 bases fit TRBD2. From germline, CDR1 is LNHDA and CDR2 SQIVND (reference sequence). Trimming cost V 6 bases and J 6 bases; bases outside gene matches: 6. CDR3 size: 13 residues. CDR3 DNA: TGTGCCAGTAGCTCGGGACTAGCTTCCGAGCAGTACTTC. It yields the protein CASSSGLASEQYF.

The chain joins TRBV16 to TRBJ2-1; D gene ambiguous. V dropped 0 bases and J dropped 15 bases, with 12 bases sitting between them. Germline V gene lookup returns CDR1 KGHSY and CDR2 FQNENV. This CDR3 has 12 amino acids. DNA of the CDR3: TGTGCCAGCAGCCAATCAGGCCAGCTGGGGTTCTTC. Encoded protein: CASSQSGQLGFF.

The chain links TRBV7-2 to TRBJ1-3, with no clear D. Germline lookup yields CDR1 SGHTA and CDR2 FQGNSA. Trimming removed 2 bases at V and 0 bases at J, with 11 bases between. CDR3 size: 16 residues. DNA for the CDR3: TGTGCCAGCAGCTTATATCTGGGGTACTCTGGAAACACCATATATTTT. Translating gives CASSLYLGYSGNTIYF.

The chain has TRBV30 and TRBJ2-7, with TRBD2 matching 7 bases. The germline CDR1 and CDR2 sequences are GTSNPN and SVGIG (reference sequence). The junction had 10 bases not matched to a gene; V was cut back by 2 bases and J by 12 bases. The CDR3 totals 12 residues. The CDR3 loop reads CAWSPTTSNLYF. CDR3 bases: TGTGCCTGGAGTCCCACGACTAGCAACTTGTACTTC.

The chain uses TRBV30 and TRBJ2-7, with TRBD2 matching 7 bases. Unmatched junction bases numbered 1, after V lost 5 bases and J lost 3 bases. This CDR3 has 11 amino acids. From germline, CDR1 is GTSNPN and CDR2 SVGIG (reference sequence). This CDR3 is CAWRGVYEQYF. The CDR3 DNA reads TGTGCCTGGCGGGGGGTCTACGAGCAGTACTTC.